Listed here is a single T cell receptor beta chain. There is no known antigen for this receptor. Base qualities are not at hand, and no much larger clone is one base apart. TCRbeta CDR3 regions were amplified from genomic DNA using the immunoSEQ Assay, a bias-controlled multiplex PCR. In the paper's pipeline: The number of nucleated cells in each sample was estimated by amplification of reference gene primers within the assay. Sequence reads were collapsed and filtered to measure the absolute abundance of every unique TCRbeta CDR3 rearrangement. For each sample, productive Simpson clonality was calculated by taking the square root of Simpson's diversity index across productive rearrangements. Drawn from immuneACCESS, this table holds only the in-frame rearrangements with V and J called that TCRdb kept. Clones are partly lost; checked studies trace under half to an unresolved V gene and leave the rest unexplained. The DNA was the basis for D and trimming; V, J and clone size are from that table. The sample table shows approximately 190,000 clones, and 85% to 90% are seen once. 20% to 25% of the sample goes to the ten largest clones.

The CDR3 contains 14 residues, cysteine and phenylalanine counted. Solely the CDR3 DNA is kept, with 42 bases framed from the first base. CDR1 and CDR2, per the germline V gene, are KGHDR and SFDVKD. V trim: 5 bases; J trim: 3 bases; unmatched bases: 2. Participants in the prospective study were enrolled through a virtual design, were aged roughly 18 to 100 years, and lived in approximately 25 United States geographic areas. Cohort assignment in the prospective study relied on participant-reported clinical history from a screening survey and a study questionnaire. In the prospective study, mobile phlebotomists collected whole blood, serum and a nasopharyngeal or oropharyngeal swab from each participant. Prospective study participants could optionally give additional blood draws and questionnaires over a roughly two-month period. Before DNA extraction, blood samples from the prospective study were shipped at room temperature or frozen.

This sample is part of a study of blood T cell repertoires in COVID-19 (dated by TCRdb to 2020 to 2021). Turning to the overall study: For ImmuneRACE Cohort 3, a participant was defined as recovered based on two consecutive negative NP/OP PCR tests, clearance by a healthcare professional, or resolution of symptoms. Collaborator samples came from the United States, Italy and Spain and covered acute and convalescent phases of COVID-19. The material from the prospective study consisted of cDNA or gDNA derived from T cells, B-cell-depleted T cells, or PBMCs. Subjects who had been exposed to COVID-19, were actively infected with it, or had recovered from it provided the deeply sampled blood TCRbeta repertoires that made up the dataset. A freely available public database, intended as a resource for researchers studying the immune response to SARS-CoV-2, is where the repertoires were released. Samples came from the ongoing ImmuneRACE study (first 160 participants) plus 1,254 subjects from 6 global collaborators. A de-identified subject ID, COVID-19 status, age in years and sex were almost always included in the sample metadata. Where available, HLA class I and class II types were obtained from metadata supplied by the sample provider rather than from assay-based typing.

Points the paper makes about the study in general: The quantity of clinical and demographic metadata differed by source and by participant and was supplied without curation.

The sequence derives from a woman between 40 and 55 years old in a cohort exposed to, infected with or recovered from COVID-19 (not recorded which). What was sequenced was PBMCs or T cells enriched from blood (not recorded which). The sequence is built from TRBV24-1 and TRBJ1-4; 7 bases in the middle match TRBD1. DNA sequence: TGTGCCACCAGTGGGACAGGTCCTAATGAAAAACTGTTTTTT. This translates into CATSGTGPNEKLFF.